Following are 16 T cell receptor beta chains from one sample sequenced in a study of OX40 agonist ivuxolimab in advanced cancers. Receptors were amplified or captured by the immunoSEQ multiplex PCR assay. Entries here come from immuneACCESS through TCRdb and include only in-frame sequences with V and J called. Some clones fail to appear in such tables; in the studies checked, an unresolved V gene covers under half of the shortfall, and the cause of the remainder is unknown. In this sample the table shows under 30,000 clones, 75% to 95% of which occur a single time. Clones ranked in the top ten supply roughly 24% of the sample. This sample comprised CD4+ or CD8+ T cells sorted from blood, obtained in a trial of the OX40 agonist ivuxolimab. The source of these receptors is an adult with an advanced solid tumor such as melanoma, head and neck, liver or kidney cancer.

The chain couples TRBV5-1 to TRBJ2-1; 13 bases are shared with TRBD2. Germline V gives CDR1 SGHRS, CDR2 YFSETQ. The J segment lost 0 bases and the V segment lost 2 bases, leaving 5 bases of the junction unmatched. The CDR3 spans 18 residues. CDR3 sequence: CASSFRLAGGSSYNEQFF. The CDR3 nucleotides read TGCGCCAGCAGCTTCCGACTAGCGGGGGGCAGCTCCTACAATGAGCAGTTCTTC. Full variable domain (remainder filled in from reference TRBV5-1 and TRBJ2-1): KAGVTQTPRYLIKTRGQQVTLSCSPISGHRSVSWYQQTPGQGLQFLFEYFSETQRNKGNFPGRFSGRQFSNSRSEMNVSTLELGDSALYLCASSFRLAGGSSYNEQFFGPGTRLTVL.

This chain's CDR3 is CASSSGTEFYEQYF. DNA for the CDR3: TGTGCCAGCAGCTCCGGGACAGAGTTCTACGAGCAGTACTTC. The chain couples TRBV7-6 to TRBJ2-5; 7 bases map to TRBD1. Near its end, the DNA agrees better with TRBJ2-7, so the J call may be wrong. Germline V lookup: CDR1 SGHVS, CDR2 FNYEAQ. This CDR3 spans 14 amino acids.

This clone was seen only once. CDR3 DNA: TGTGCCAGCTCACCACCCGGCGGGTTAATGGGGAACACCGGGGAGCTGTTTTTT. Protein sequence: CASSPPGGLMGNTGELFF. This chain links TRBV18 with TRBJ2-2, with a tentative D call TRBD2 (5 bases). From germline, CDR1 is KGHSH and CDR2 LQKENI. Trimming left V 0 bases short and J 1 base short, with 15 bases between. The CDR3 loop spans 18 amino acids.

The chain uses TRBV2 and TRBJ1-5; D gene ambiguous. The CDR3 has 12 amino acids. Germline V gene sequence: CDR1 SNHLY, CDR2 FYNNEI. Deletions cut 3 bases from V and 9 bases from J, with 9 bases between. The CDR3 DNA reads as TGTGCCAGCAGTGACTTACCCGGGCCCCAGCATTTT. This translates into CASSDLPGPQHF.

J is TRBJ2-7 and V is TRBV5-1; D possibly corresponds to TRBD2 (5 bases). Germline CDR1 reads SGHRS; CDR2 reads YFSETQ. V lost 4 bases and J lost 3, with 14 bases in between. This CDR3 spans 14 amino acids. The DNA of the CDR3 is TGCGCCAGCAGCAGTCCGGACTCTCACTACGAGCAGTACTTC. As protein: CASSSPDSHYEQYF.

The V call is TRBV13, the J call TRBJ2-3; D unresolved. Germline V CDR1 and CDR2: PRHDT, FYEKMQ (reference sequence). This CDR3 has 15 residues. Trimming left V 0 bases short and J 4 bases short, with 11 bases between. Here the CDR3 reads CASSLGGILPDTQYF. Here the CDR3 DNA reads TGTGCCAGCAGCTTAGGTGGGATTTTGCCAGATACGCAGTATTTT.

The V and J genes are TRBV19 and TRBJ2-5; 12 bases are shared with TRBD2. This CDR3 is built from 16 residues. CDR1 is LNHDA and CDR2 is SQIVND in the germline V gene (reference sequence). Trimming removed 5 bases from V and 6 bases from J; junction bases left unmatched: 10. CDR3 in DNA: TGTGCCAGTAGTTTCCGGACTAGCGGGAACCGTCAGACCCAGTACTTC. Translated: CASSFRTSGNRQTQYF.

The V gene is TRBV4-3, the J gene TRBJ2-7, with TRBD2 matching over 7 bases. V lost 2 bases and J lost 1; bases outside the gene matches: 5. The CDR3 loop spans 15 amino acids. Germline lookup yields CDR1 LGHNA and CDR2 YSLEER. The CDR3 DNA follows: TGCGCCAGCAGCCAAACAGCGGGGACGTCCTACGAGCAGTACTTC. Protein: CASSQTAGTSYEQYF.

V is TRBV5-6 and J is TRBJ2-7, with a weak D call TRBD1 (6 bases). V lost 5 bases, J lost 6 bases, and 18 bases lay in between. Germline V gene sequence: CDR1 SGHDT, CDR2 YYEEEE. The CDR3 sequence is 14 residues long. Written as DNA, the CDR3 is TGTGCCAGCAGTCCGAGTGATTCCAGGGGCGAGCAGTACTTC. This translates into CASSPSDSRGEQYF.

The V gene is TRBV12-5, the J gene TRBJ1-2; D is unclear. Trimming left V 0 bases short and J 2 bases short, with 7 bases between. The CDR3 extends over 14 amino acids. Germline assignment: CDR1 LGHNT and CDR2 FRNRAP. CDR3 region: CASGLVTANYGYTF. The CDR3 DNA reads TGTGCTAGTGGTTTGGTCACAGCGAACTATGGCTACACCTTC.

The chain uses TRBV29-1 and TRBJ1-1; D is ambiguous. Germline lookup yields CDR1 SQVTM and CDR2 ANQGSEA. CDR3 length: 11 amino acids. The ends were cut back, 3 bases at V and 3 bases at J, with 5 bases in the middle. The CDR3 spells CSVEGYTEAFF. The CDR3 coding sequence is TGCAGCGTTGAGGGGTACACTGAAGCTTTCTTT.

The chain combines TRBV27 with TRBJ1-4; D gene unclear. Germline CDR1 reads MNHEY; CDR2 reads SMNVEV (reference sequence). This CDR3 contains 15 residues. Trimming took off 5 bases at V and 7 bases at J, with 17 bases between the two ends. CDR3 in amino acids: CASSPPWAIIEKLFF. CDR3 coding DNA: TGTGCCAGCAGTCCCCCATGGGCCATCATTGAAAAACTGTTTTTT.

This clone appeared once. This chain joins TRBV9 and TRBJ1-1; D might be TRBD1 (5 bases). The germline V gene has CDR1 SGDLS and CDR2 YYNGEE. With 4 bases removed from V and 2 bases from J, the gap between germline ends came to 18 bases. This CDR3 contains 16 residues. CDR3 region: CASSPTLRGFNTEAFF. The DNA for the CDR3 is TGTGCCAGCAGCCCTACGCTGAGGGGATTTAACACTGAAGCTTTCTTT.

Details on this clone: Other DNA variants within this sample encode the same CDR3. The chain links TRBV13 to TRBJ1-3; D remains unclear. This CDR3 has 14 residues. The V end was cut by 1 base, the J end by 1 base, with 5 bases between. Germline CDR1 PRHDT, CDR2 FYEKMQ (reference sequence). CDR3 nucleotide sequence: TGTGCCAGCAGCTTAGAAGGTTCTGGAAACACCATATATTTT. This translates into CASSLEGSGNTIYF. The full variable domain, completed using reference TRBV13 and TRBJ1-3, is AAGVIQSPRHLIKEKRETATLKCYPIPRHDTVYWYQQGPGQDPQFLISFYEKMQSDKGSIPDRFSAQQFSDYHSELNMSSLELGDSALYFCASSLEGSGNTIYFGEGSWLTVV.

V and J are TRBV5-1 and TRBJ2-7; 10 bases are a match to TRBD2. After removal of 4 bases from V and 2 bases from J, the junction contained 12 bases not matched to a gene. CDR1 is SGHRS, CDR2 YFSETQ, per germline. This CDR3 has 17 amino acids. The CDR3 DNA follows: TGCGCCAGCAGCATACGGACTAGCGGAGGGGCCACCTACGAGCAGTACTTC. It codes for CASSIRTSGGATYEQYF.

This clone showed up just once. The J gene is TRBJ2-3, the V gene TRBV14, with unresolved D. CDR1 and CDR2 from the germline V gene are SGHDN and FVKESK. This CDR3 has 13 amino acids. V lost 3 bases and J 2 bases, leaving 6 bases between the germline ends. The CDR3 loop is CASSHTNTDTQYF. The CDR3 coding sequence is TGTGCCAGCAGCCACACAAACACAGATACGCAGTATTTT.